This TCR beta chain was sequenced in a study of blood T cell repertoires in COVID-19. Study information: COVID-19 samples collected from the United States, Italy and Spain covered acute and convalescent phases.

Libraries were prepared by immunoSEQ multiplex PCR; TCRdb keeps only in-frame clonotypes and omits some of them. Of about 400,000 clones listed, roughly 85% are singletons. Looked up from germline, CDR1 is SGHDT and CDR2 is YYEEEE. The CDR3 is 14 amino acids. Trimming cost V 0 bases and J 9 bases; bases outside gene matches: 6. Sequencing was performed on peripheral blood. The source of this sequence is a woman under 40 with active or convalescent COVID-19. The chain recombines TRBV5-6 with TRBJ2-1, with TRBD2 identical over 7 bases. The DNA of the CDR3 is TGTGCCAGCAGCTTGGTCCGGGGGGTGATTGAGCAGTTCTTC. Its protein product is CASSLVRGVIEQFF.